This T cell receptor (beta chain) comes out of a study of cytomegalovirus exposure and HLA in healthy donors. The PCR used 60 Vbeta and 13 Jbeta primers. Profiling relied on immunoSEQ multiplex PCR, and the TCRdb table lists in-frame clones only, not all of them. Here the sample table reports just over 200,000 clones. J gave up 4 bases and V 4 bases, and 1 base lay outside the gene matches. Germline lookup yields CDR1 MGHRA and CDR2 YSYEKL. CDR3 length equals 14 residues. V and J are TRBV4-1 and TRBJ2-5, with 12 positions matching TRBD2. The sample taken for sequencing was PBMCs. This clonotype was obtained from a girl aged 2-15 years in good health and CMV-seropositive. In DNA form, the CDR3 reads TGCGCCAGCAGCCTGGGACTAGCGGGAGAGACCCAGTACTTC. Translation gives CASSLGLAGETQYF.